This T cell receptor (beta chain) stems from a study of Graves' ophthalmopathy and Graves' hyperthyroidism. CDR3 regions of TCR beta were amplified from RNA transcripts. HTBI primers were used in a first-round RT-PCR, which preceded a second-round multiplex PCR. From the multiplex PCR reads, TCRdb called clonotypes with MiXCR, one entry per CDR3 protein. The data show hundreds of thousands of distinct CDR3 sequences, 20% to 25% seen once. This clonotype was observed at least ten times. No antigen is known for it. The CDR3 runs 16 residues. CDR1 and CDR2 (germline): SGHAT, FQDESV (reference sequence). V was pared by 5 bases and J by 4 bases, with 20 bases between. Study conclusions and caveats: Ophthalmopathy progression cases were predicted by the model with roughly 68% sensitivity and 72% to 80% specificity.

PBMCs stemmed from roughly 9.4 ml of fresh peripheral blood. The source is a woman between 18 and 29 years old with stable Graves' hyperthyroidism. Some clones in this sample may be carry-over from other donors' samples. The V gene is TRBV11-1, the J gene TRBJ1-1, with D possibly TRBD1 on 5 matching bases. Specimen: peripheral blood. The CDR3 here is CASSPERGSRITEAFF. In DNA form, the CDR3 reads TGTGCCAGCAGCCCGGAGAGGGGATCCAGGATCACTGAAGCTTTCTTT.